The present T cell receptor (beta chain) was sequenced within a study of Ad26.COV2.S vaccination and SARS-CoV-2 variants. As for the study in general: Each vaccinee took Ad26.COV2.S intramuscularly, once or twice 56 days apart.

This sample's treatment: over 15 received Ad26.COV2.S at low or high dose, single or two shots; 5 received placebo; per-sample allocation not given. After the first vaccine or placebo injection, samples were drawn on day 63. A note on this clone: Its specificity is unknown.

General study results and limits: For non-spike TCRs, breadth in vaccine recipients resembled that in placebo recipients.

The CDR3 runs 16 residues. Germline V gene sequence: CDR1 MNHNS, CDR2 SASEGT. V shed 6 bases and J 1 base; nucleotides not matched to a gene: 10. Measured with immunoSEQ multiplex PCR; TCRdb has only the in-frame clones, and not every one. The table includes a few hundred thousand clones, around 93% detected once. The receptor's source is a person between 18 and 59 years old who received the Ad26.COV2.S COVID-19 vaccine or a placebo. Sequencing used peripheral blood, obtained in a trial of Ad26.COV2.S vaccine versus placebo. The genes are TRBV6-1 and TRBJ2-3; 7 bases fit TRBD1. The CDR3 nucleotides are TGTGCCAGCAGAGAACGACAGGGTAAGGGCACAGATACGCAGTATTTT. The encoded protein is CASRERQGKGTDTQYF.